This T cell receptor (beta chain) stems from a study of T-cell memory formation after mild COVID-19. Study as a whole: Clusters were largely donor specific. Study-level results: Clonal second-wave expansions that peaked on day 37 had unconfirmed SARS-CoV-2 specificity.

This clonotype was detected only a few times. As yet, its antigen is unknown. cDNA libraries for TCR alpha and TCR beta, carrying sample barcodes and UMIs, came from 5'RACE with constant-segment primers. TCRdb re-derived calls from the 5' RACE reads in MiXCR, one entry per CDR3 protein. This sample has under 450,000 distinct CDR3 sequences, with more than 20% found just once. V was pared by 1 base and J by 1 base, with 7 bases between. This CDR3 is 14 amino acids long. Germline CDR1 reads MGHRA; CDR2 reads YSYEKL. The clonotype was recovered from a man younger than 35 who had mild COVID-19 (a few samples of this study predate the infection). Cell type and time point are not known. Sequenced material: PBMCs or a T cell subset sorted from them (not recorded which). The J gene is TRBJ1-2, the V gene TRBV4-1; D call uncertain. In DNA, the CDR3 is TGCGCCAGCAGCCAAGTCGGCAGTAACTATGGCTACACCTTC. Its translation is CASSQVGSNYGYTF.